The clone carrying this TCR beta chain was seen more than once but under ten times. Trimming pared 6 bases from V and 9 bases from J, leaving 13 bases between. Germline CDR1 MNHNS, CDR2 SASEGT. The CDR3 is 12 residues long. TCRdb processed the RT-PCR reads anew with MiXCR; each CDR3 protein has one entry. The data show roughly 500,000 distinct CDR3 sequences, around a quarter seen once. The sample belongs to a study of response to subunit inactivated influenza vaccine. The sample was also reused in another study, on T cells expressing NK-cell markers. That source adds: Template switching by 5'RACE with UMIs generated the TCR beta cDNA. Researchers report these clonotypes also headed the CD3+CD56-NKG2C+ fraction in several donors.

The origin of this receptor is a man between 45 and 60 years old who received an inactivated influenza vaccine. Specimen: CD4+ T cells sorted from PBMCs, collected about 12 days after vaccination. The rearrangement uses TRBV6-1 and TRBJ2-3; D possibly uses TRBD1 or TRBD2 (5 bases each). DNA of the CDR3: TGTGCCAGCAGGATGTCCGGGACCACGCAGTATTTT. Its translation is CASRMSGTTQYF.